This T cell receptor beta chain was found in a study of T cells in Graves' hyperthyroidism and ophthalmopathy. This CDR3 spans 14 amino acids. The V gene end was trimmed by 5 bases and the J gene end by 4 bases; junction bases not matched to a gene: 8. Across 18 months, stable Graves' hyperthyroidism was marked by no progression to ophthalmopathy. The PBMCs were taken from roughly 10 ml of fresh peripheral blood. Authors of the study amplified TCR beta CDR3 regions from RNA transcripts. A first-round RT-PCR of the TCR CDR3 used the HTBI primer set. In TCRdb, the multiplex PCR reads were re-called with MiXCR into one record per CDR3 protein. The repertoire holds some 270,000 distinct CDR3 sequences, with roughly an eighth as singletons. There are many counts of this clonotype.

The specimen was blood. The chain links TRBV12-3 or TRBV12-4 to TRBJ2-7; 7 bases are a match to TRBD1. This TCR derives from a woman aged 40 to 50 with Graves' hyperthyroidism. The CDR3 nucleotides are TGTGCCAGCAGTCCGGGACAGATAACGTACGAGCAGTACTTC. Its protein is CASSPGQITYEQYF.